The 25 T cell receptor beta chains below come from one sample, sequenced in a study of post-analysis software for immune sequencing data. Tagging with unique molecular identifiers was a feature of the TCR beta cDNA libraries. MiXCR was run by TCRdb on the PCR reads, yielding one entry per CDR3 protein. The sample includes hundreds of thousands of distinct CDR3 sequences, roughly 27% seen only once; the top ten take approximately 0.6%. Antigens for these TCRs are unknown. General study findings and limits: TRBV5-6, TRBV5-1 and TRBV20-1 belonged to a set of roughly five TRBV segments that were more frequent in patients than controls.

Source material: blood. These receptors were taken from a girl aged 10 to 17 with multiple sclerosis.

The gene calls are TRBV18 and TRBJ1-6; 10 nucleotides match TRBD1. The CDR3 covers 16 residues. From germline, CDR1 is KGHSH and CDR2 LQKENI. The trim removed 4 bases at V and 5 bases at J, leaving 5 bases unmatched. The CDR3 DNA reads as TGTGCCAGCTCACAACCCGGGACAGGGGATAATTCACCCCTCCACTTT. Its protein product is CASSQPGTGDNSPLHF.

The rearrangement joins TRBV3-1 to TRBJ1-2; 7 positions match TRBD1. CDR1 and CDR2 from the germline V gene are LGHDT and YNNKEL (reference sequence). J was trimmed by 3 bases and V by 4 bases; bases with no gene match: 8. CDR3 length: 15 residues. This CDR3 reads CASSPTGWVHYGYTF. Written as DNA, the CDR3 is TGTGCCAGCAGCCCGACAGGGTGGGTTCACTATGGCTACACCTTC.

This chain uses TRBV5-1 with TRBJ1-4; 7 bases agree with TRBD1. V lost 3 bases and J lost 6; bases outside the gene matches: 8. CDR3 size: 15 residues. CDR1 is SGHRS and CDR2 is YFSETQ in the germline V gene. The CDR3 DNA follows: TGCGCCAGCAGCTATCAACAGGGGCTAGATGAAAAACTGTTTTTT. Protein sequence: CASSYQQGLDEKLFF.

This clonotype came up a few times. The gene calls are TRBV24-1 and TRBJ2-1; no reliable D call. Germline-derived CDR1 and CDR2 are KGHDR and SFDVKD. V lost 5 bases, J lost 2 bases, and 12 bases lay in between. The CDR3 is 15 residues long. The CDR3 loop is CATSAVAATYNEQFF. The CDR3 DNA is TGTGCCACCAGTGCTGTAGCAGCGACCTACAATGAGCAGTTCTTC.

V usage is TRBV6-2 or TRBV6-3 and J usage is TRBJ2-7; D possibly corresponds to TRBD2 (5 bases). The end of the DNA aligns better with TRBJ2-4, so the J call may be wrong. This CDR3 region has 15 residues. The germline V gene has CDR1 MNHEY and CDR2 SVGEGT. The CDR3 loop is CASSYGGWETDIQYF. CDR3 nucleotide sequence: TGTGCCAGCAGTTACGGTGGGTGGGAGACGGACATTCAGTACTTC.

The CDR3 loop reads CSAPKGGPRTEAFF. The CDR3 DNA sequence: TGCAGTGCGCCCAAGGGGGGCCCCCGAACTGAAGCTTTCTTT. V gene TRBV20-1 combines with J gene TRBJ1-1, with a tentative D call TRBD1 (6 bases). V was trimmed by 6 bases and J by 5 bases, leaving 19 bases between them. This CDR3 contains 14 residues. Germline lookup yields CDR1 DFQATT and CDR2 SNEGSKA (reference sequence).

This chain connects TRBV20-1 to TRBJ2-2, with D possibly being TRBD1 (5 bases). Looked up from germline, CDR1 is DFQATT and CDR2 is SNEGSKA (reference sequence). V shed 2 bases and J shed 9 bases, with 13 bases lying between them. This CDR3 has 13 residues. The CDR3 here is CSARLVGHRELFF. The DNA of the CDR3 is TGCAGTGCTAGATTGGTCGGACATAGGGAGCTGTTTTTT.

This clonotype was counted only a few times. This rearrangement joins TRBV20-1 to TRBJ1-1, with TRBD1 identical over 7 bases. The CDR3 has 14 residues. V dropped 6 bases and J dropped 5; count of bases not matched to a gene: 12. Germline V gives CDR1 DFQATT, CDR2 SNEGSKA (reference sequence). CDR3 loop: CSAAAIQGKTEAFF. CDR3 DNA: TGCAGTGCCGCAGCCATACAGGGGAAAACTGAAGCTTTCTTT.

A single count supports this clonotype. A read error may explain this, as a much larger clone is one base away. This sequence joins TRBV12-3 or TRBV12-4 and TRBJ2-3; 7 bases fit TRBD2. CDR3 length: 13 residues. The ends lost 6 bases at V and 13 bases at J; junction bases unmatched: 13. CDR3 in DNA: TGTGCCAGCAGAGAGACACGAGCGGGATTGGAGTATTTT. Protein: CASRETRAGLEYF.

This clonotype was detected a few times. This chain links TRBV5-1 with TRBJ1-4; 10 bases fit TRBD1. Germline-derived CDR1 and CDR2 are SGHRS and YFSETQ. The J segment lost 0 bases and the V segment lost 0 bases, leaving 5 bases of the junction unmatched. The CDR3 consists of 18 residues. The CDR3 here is CASSLGTGGSATNEKLFF. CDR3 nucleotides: TGCGCCAGCAGCTTGGGGACAGGGGGTTCGGCAACTAATGAAAAACTGTTTTTT.

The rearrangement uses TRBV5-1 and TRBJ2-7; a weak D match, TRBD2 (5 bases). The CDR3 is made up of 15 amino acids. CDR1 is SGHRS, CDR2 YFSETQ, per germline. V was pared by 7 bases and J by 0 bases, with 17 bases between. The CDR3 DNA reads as TGCGCCAGCCACGCCGGACTTACGAGCTCCTACGAGCAGTACTTC. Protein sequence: CASHAGLTSSYEQYF.

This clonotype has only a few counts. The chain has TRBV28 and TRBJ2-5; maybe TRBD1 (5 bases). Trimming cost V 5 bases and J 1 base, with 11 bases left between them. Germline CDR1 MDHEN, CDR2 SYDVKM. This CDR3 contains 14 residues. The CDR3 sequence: CASSPWGLQETQYF. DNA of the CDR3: TGTGCCAGCAGTCCCTGGGGCCTCCAAGAGACCCAGTACTTC.

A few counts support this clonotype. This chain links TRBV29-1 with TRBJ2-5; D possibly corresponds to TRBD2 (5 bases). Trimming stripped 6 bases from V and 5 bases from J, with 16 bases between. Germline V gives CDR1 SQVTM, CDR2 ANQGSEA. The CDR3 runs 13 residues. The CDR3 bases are TGCAGCGTGACGGCAGGCTGGAGGGAGACCCAGTACTTC. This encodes CSVTAGWRETQYF.

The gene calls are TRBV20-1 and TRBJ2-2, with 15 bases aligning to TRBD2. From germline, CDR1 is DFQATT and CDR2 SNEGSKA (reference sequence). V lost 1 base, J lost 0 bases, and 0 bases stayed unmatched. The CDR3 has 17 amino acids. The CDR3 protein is CSARGTSGRANTGELFF. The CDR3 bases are TGCAGTGCTAGAGGGACTAGCGGGAGGGCGAACACCGGGGAGCTGTTTTTT.

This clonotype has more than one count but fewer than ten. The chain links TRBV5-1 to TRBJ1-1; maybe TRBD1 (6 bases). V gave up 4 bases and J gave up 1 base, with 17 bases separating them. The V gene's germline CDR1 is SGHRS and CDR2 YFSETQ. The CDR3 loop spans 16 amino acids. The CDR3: CASSTNRVGPNTEAFF. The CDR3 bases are TGCGCCAGCAGCACAAACAGGGTCGGACCGAACACTGAAGCTTTCTTT.

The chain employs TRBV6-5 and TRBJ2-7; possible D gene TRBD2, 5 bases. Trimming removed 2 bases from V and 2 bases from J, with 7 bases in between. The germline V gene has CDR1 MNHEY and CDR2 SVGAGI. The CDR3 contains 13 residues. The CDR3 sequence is CASSYGGPYEQYF. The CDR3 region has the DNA TGTGCCAGCAGTTACGGCGGGCCCTACGAGCAGTACTTC.

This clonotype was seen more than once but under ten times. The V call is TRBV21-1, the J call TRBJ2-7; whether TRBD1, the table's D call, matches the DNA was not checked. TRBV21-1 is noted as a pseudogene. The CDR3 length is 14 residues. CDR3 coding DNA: TGTGCCAGCAGCAAATGCCAGGGACCCTACGAGCAGTACTTC. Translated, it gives CASSKCQGPYEQYF.

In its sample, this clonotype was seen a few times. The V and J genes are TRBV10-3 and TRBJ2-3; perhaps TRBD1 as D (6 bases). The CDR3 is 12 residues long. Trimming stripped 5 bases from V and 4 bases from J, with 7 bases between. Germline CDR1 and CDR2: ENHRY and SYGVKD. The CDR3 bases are TGTGCCATCAGTAAGGGGGCAGATACGCAGTATTTT. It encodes CAISKGADTQYF.

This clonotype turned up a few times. The CDR3 sequence is CASSLPDGNEKLFF. In nucleotides, the CDR3 is TGTGCCAGCAGCCTACCGGACGGGAATGAAAAACTGTTTTTT. The chain combines TRBV7-9 with TRBJ1-4; no reliable D call. Trimming cost V 5 bases and J 5 bases, with 12 bases left between them. This CDR3 has 14 amino acids. Germline V gene sequence: CDR1 SEHNR, CDR2 FQNEAQ (reference sequence).

CDR3 in amino acids: CASSPGAGRHEQYF. CDR3 nucleotides: TGTGCCAGCTCACCAGGGGCAGGGCGGCACGAGCAGTACTTC. The genes are TRBV18 and TRBJ2-7; D possibly corresponds to TRBD1 (5 bases). V was trimmed by 2 bases and J by 5 bases, leaving 13 bases between them. The CDR3 has 14 amino acids. Germline values: CDR1 KGHSH, CDR2 LQKENI.

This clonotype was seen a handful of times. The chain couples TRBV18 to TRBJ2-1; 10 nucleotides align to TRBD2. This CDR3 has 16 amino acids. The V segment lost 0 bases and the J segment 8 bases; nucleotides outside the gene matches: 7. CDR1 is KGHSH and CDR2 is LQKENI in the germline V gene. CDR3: CASSPPGLAGVDEQFF. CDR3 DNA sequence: TGTGCCAGCTCACCACCCGGTCTAGCGGGAGTTGATGAGCAGTTCTTC.

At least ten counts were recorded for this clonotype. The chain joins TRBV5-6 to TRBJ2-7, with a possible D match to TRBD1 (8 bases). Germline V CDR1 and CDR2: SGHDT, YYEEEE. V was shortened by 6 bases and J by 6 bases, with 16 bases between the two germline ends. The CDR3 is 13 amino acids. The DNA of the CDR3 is TGTGCCAGCAACAGGGGGGGGTTGGGCGAGCAGTACTTC. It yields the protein CASNRGGLGEQYF.

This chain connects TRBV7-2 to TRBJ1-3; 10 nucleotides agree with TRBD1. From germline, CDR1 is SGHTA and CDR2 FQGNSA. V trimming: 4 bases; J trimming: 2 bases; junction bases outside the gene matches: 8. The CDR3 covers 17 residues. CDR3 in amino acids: CASSSYPGQGTGNTIYF. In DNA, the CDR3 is TGTGCCAGCAGCTCATATCCGGGACAGGGGACTGGAAACACCATATATTTT.

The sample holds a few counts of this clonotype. The CDR3 is CSVGQPPQHF. CDR3 DNA: TGCAGCGTTGGGCAGCCGCCCCAGCATTTT. The chain links TRBV29-1 to TRBJ1-5; D not certain. Germline V gene sequence: CDR1 SQVTM, CDR2 ANQGSEA. The CDR3 extends over 10 amino acids. Trimming cost V 4 bases and J 9 bases, with 7 bases left between them.

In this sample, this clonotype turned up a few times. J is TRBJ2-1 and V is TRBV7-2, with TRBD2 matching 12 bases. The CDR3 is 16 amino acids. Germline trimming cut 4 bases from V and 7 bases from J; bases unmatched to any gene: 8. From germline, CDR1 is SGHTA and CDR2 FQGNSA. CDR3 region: CASSSDGLAGLNEQFF. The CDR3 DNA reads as TGTGCCAGCAGCTCCGATGGACTAGCGGGGCTTAATGAGCAGTTCTTC.